This T cell receptor (beta chain) was sequenced in a study of blood T cell repertoires in COVID-19. Study details: Samples taken during acute and convalescent COVID-19 were collected in the United States, Italy and Spain. Nucleic acid was either cDNA or gDNA, and it came from T cells, B-cell-depleted T cells, or PBMCs.

In the study's own analysis: By means of reference gene primer amplification, nucleated cell counts were estimated. The method was immunoSEQ multiplex PCR; TCRdb's version includes in-frame clones alone and lacks a portion of them. The D gene and trimming were derived from the DNA, and the V and J assignments and clone size from that table. The sample carries more than 150,000 clones, around 87% recorded once. V was pared by 6 bases and J by 12 bases, with 4 bases of the junction left unmatched. The CDR3 has 11 residues. The TCR was taken from a man aged 45 to 65 with acute or convalescent COVID-19. The sample comprised peripheral blood. J is TRBJ1-5 and V is TRBV12-3 or TRBV12-4; 8 bases are shared with TRBD1. The CDR3 loop reads CASSLGQDQHF. CDR3 in DNA: TGTGCCAGCAGCCTGGGACAGGACCAGCATTTT.